What follows are 17 T cell receptor beta chains derived from one specimen sequenced in a study of identical twins. MiXCR was run by TCRdb on the 5' RACE reads, yielding one entry per CDR3 protein. The sample contains roughly 720,000 distinct CDR3 sequences, about 20% of which appear only once. The data also belong to a second study, concerning T cells expressing NK-cell markers.

The specimen sequenced was PBMCs. The receptors were gathered from a woman aged 18-30 years in good health.

The chain links TRBV6-2 or TRBV6-3 to TRBJ2-1; no firm D call. The V end was cut by 5 bases, the J end by 5 bases, with 10 bases between. The germline gives CDR1 MNHEY, CDR2 SVGEGT. CDR3 size: 13 residues. The CDR3 reads CASSITSNNEQFF. CDR3 nucleotides: TGTGCCAGCAGTATTACGTCTAACAATGAGCAGTTCTTC.

This clonotype was counted ten times or more. The rearrangement uses TRBV29-1 and TRBJ2-7, with a tentative D call TRBD2 (5 bases). Germline assignment: CDR1 SQVTM and CDR2 ANQGSEA. The CDR3 contains 13 residues. Trimming took 2 bases from V and 5 from J, leaving 13 bases between them. CDR3 nucleotides: TGCAGCGTTGAAATGCCGGGGTACGACGAGCAGTACTTC. It is translated as CSVEMPGYDEQYF.

There are a few counts of this clonotype. The CDR3 is CASSSRDKNSPLHF. The CDR3 coding sequence is TGTGCCAGCAGCTCGCGGGACAAAAATTCACCCCTCCACTTT. This sequence joins TRBV5-4 and TRBJ1-6; TRBD1 is a possible D gene (6 bases). The germline gives CDR1 SGHNT, CDR2 YYREEE (reference sequence). There are 14 residues in the CDR3. The V and J ends lost 3 bases and 7 bases respectively, with 11 bases between them.

This chain uses TRBV6-4 with TRBJ2-7; TRBD2 matches at 13 bases. Germline CDR1 MRHNA, CDR2 SNTAGT. The CDR3 is 18 residues long. V lost 6 bases to trimming and J lost 0 bases; unmatched junction nucleotides: 11. DNA of the CDR3: TGTGCCAGCAGACCCACTCCGGGACTAGCGGGACACTCCTACGAGCAGTACTTC. It encodes CASRPTPGLAGHSYEQYF.

The chain employs TRBV28 and TRBJ2-2, with D uncertain. Germline V gene lookup returns CDR1 MDHEN and CDR2 SYDVKM. CDR3 length equals 16 residues. V was pared by 5 bases and J by 5 bases, with 18 bases between. This CDR3 reads CASSLDRPLRTGELFF. CDR3 DNA sequence: TGTGCCAGCAGTCTCGACCGGCCGCTGAGGACCGGGGAGCTGTTTTTT.

The table lists this clonotype with a few counts. The chain couples TRBV25-1 to TRBJ2-5; D gene unclear. The CDR3 is 14 residues long. The germline V gene has CDR1 MGHDK and CDR2 SYGVNS. V lost 1 base and J 4 bases, leaving 10 bases between the germline ends. The CDR3 DNA is TGTGCCAGCAGTGAATTCCGCGTTGGAGAGACCCAGTACTTC. Its translation: CASSEFRVGETQYF.

Many counts were recorded for this clonotype. V and J are TRBV20-1 and TRBJ1-5; D not resolved. V lost 5 bases, J lost 6 bases, and 20 bases lay in between. CDR3 size: 15 residues. Per germline, CDR1 DFQATT and CDR2 SNEGSKA (reference sequence). In nucleotides, the CDR3 is TGCAGTGCTTCCCCGGAGGAGGGCCATAGTCAGCCCCAGCATTTT. It specifies CSASPEEGHSQPQHF.

This clonotype has a handful of counts. V gene TRBV6-2 or TRBV6-3 combines with J gene TRBJ2-1, with 9 bases matching TRBD1. J was trimmed by 8 bases and V by 6 bases; bases with no gene match: 11. The V gene's germline CDR1 is MNHEY and CDR2 SVGEGT. The CDR3 has 15 residues. The CDR3 nucleotides are TGTGCCAGCAGCCACCCCGGGACAGGGTTCCATGAGCAGTTCTTC. It specifies CASSHPGTGFHEQFF.

This chain uses TRBV7-2 with TRBJ2-5; no firm D call. Germline assignment: CDR1 SGHTA and CDR2 FQGNSA. The V and J ends lost 0 bases and 1 base respectively, with 6 bases between them. CDR3 length: 14 amino acids. The CDR3 loop is CASSLAPSQETQYF. The CDR3, as DNA: TGTGCCAGCAGCTTAGCCCCGAGCCAAGAGACCCAGTACTTC.

This clonotype was seen a handful of times. This chain joins TRBV5-1 and TRBJ2-5, with D maybe TRBD2 (6 bases). CDR1 SGHRS and CDR2 YFSETQ come from the germline V gene. The CDR3 covers 13 residues. Deletions cut 5 bases from V and 5 bases from J, with 13 bases between. CDR3 in amino acids: CASSAHGGETQYF. The CDR3, as DNA: TGCGCCAGCAGTGCGCACGGAGGGGAGACCCAGTACTTC.

In its sample, this clonotype was seen a few times. The chain joins TRBV20-1 to TRBJ2-2, with 10 bases fitting TRBD2. Losses at the gene ends were 4 bases for V and 5 bases for J; bases not matched to a gene: 4. This CDR3 contains 14 residues. CDR1 DFQATT and CDR2 SNEGSKA come from the germline V gene (reference sequence). The CDR3 region has the DNA TGCAGTGCTATTTTAGCGGGAGGAACCGGGGAGCTGTTTTTT. It translates to CSAILAGGTGELFF.

The genes are TRBV20-1 and TRBJ2-1, with D perhaps TRBD2 (6 bases). This CDR3 region has 13 residues. Germline CDR1 and CDR2: DFQATT and SNEGSKA (reference sequence). The CDR3 sequence is CGVSGVSYNEQFF. The DNA of the CDR3 is TGCGGTGTCTCGGGAGTCTCCTACAATGAGCAGTTCTTC.

This clonotype turned up a few times. The chain uses TRBV5-1 and TRBJ1-1; 8 bases are shared with TRBD1. The junction had 2 bases not matched to a gene; V was cut back by 0 bases and J by 4 bases. From germline, CDR1 is SGHRS and CDR2 YFSETQ. This CDR3 is 14 amino acids long. In DNA, the CDR3 is TGCGCCAGCAGCTTGGTTACAGGGGGCACTGAAGCTTTCTTT. Protein product: CASSLVTGGTEAFF.

The rearrangement uses TRBV11-2 and TRBJ2-1; TRBD1 aligns across 9 bases. Germline V CDR1 and CDR2: SGHAT, FQNNGV. The CDR3 has 16 amino acids. Trimming removed 5 bases from V and 10 bases from J; junction bases left unmatched: 15. CDR3 in DNA: TGTGCCAGCAGCCCAAATCCCGGGACAGGGCACTCAGAGCAGTTCTTC. It yields the protein CASSPNPGTGHSEQFF.

This clonotype occurred a few times. This sequence joins TRBV5-1 and TRBJ2-1; D unclear. This CDR3 comprises 15 residues. Trimming took 4 bases from V and 0 from J, leaving 11 bases between them. CDR1 SGHRS and CDR2 YFSETQ come from the germline V gene. CDR3 amino acids: CASSVIASSYNEQFF. In nucleotides, the CDR3 is TGCGCCAGCAGCGTGATAGCCAGCTCCTACAATGAGCAGTTCTTC.

In its sample, this clonotype was seen many times. J is TRBJ2-5 and V is TRBV9; possibly TRBD1 for D (5 bases). Per the germline V gene, CDR1 is SGDLS and CDR2 is YYNGEE. The CDR3 length is 12 residues. The V gene lost 0 bases and the J gene lost 5 bases, with 5 bases spanning the gap. CDR3 loop: CASSVAGETQYF. Here the CDR3 DNA reads TGTGCCAGCAGCGTAGCAGGGGAGACCCAGTACTTC.

This clonotype was recorded a few times. The gene calls are TRBV20-1 and TRBJ1-1, with TRBD1 as a possible D gene (6 bases). In germline, CDR1 is DFQATT, CDR2 SNEGSKA (reference sequence). Trimming shortened V by 2 bases and J by 4 bases, and 14 bases separated the two germline ends. This CDR3 is built from 14 residues. The CDR3 nucleotides are TGCAGTGCTAGAAATGGGGGCCCGGGCACTGAAGCTTTCTTT. It codes for CSARNGGPGTEAFF.